The 24 T cell receptor beta chains below come from one sample, sequenced in a study of tumor-infiltrating lymphocytes in primary liver carcinoma. Unsorted whole blood yielded blood RNA, and germline DNA was extracted as well. A constant-region primer served to make TCR beta cDNA from about 530 ng total RNA. Sequencing libraries for TCR beta derived from three nested multiplex PCR rounds that used slightly modified ARM-PCR. TRBV1-TRBV30 forward primers paired with a C-beta reverse primer were used in the first two PCR rounds, which ran roughly 10 cycles each. TCRdb itself ran the multiplex PCR reads through MiXCR, one entry per CDR3 protein. The sample lists fewer than 400,000 distinct CDR3 sequences, around three fifths occurring once. Sequenced material: peripheral blood. These receptors originate from a man aged 35-49 years with primary liver carcinoma and hepatitis B virus infection.

Worth noting for this clonotype: An end of the junction differs from the germline gene, which may be a read error. This CDR3 reads CASSLVGRSGNRGIYEQYF. Here the CDR3 DNA reads TGTGCCAGCAGCTTAGTTGGCCGCTCGGGCAACAGAGGGATCTACGAGCAGTATTTC. This sequence joins TRBV11-2 and TRBJ2-7, with a weak D call TRBD2 (5 bases). Germline V CDR1 and CDR2: SGHAT, FQNNGV. CDR3 length: 19 residues.

The V and J genes are TRBV7-9 and TRBJ2-5; 8 bases agree with TRBD2. J was trimmed by 4 bases and V by 5 bases; bases with no gene match: 9. The germline V gene has CDR1 SEHNR and CDR2 FQNEAQ (reference sequence). This CDR3 is built from 15 residues. Here the CDR3 reads CASSPIGGAVETQYF. The CDR3, as DNA: TGTGCCAGCAGCCCCATCGGGGGGGCCGTAGAGACCCAGTACTTC.

Worth noting for this clonotype: The junction does not match germline at one end; this may be a read error. This chain links TRBV6-6 with TRBJ2-7, with D possibly being TRBD1 (5 bases). The CDR3 is 13 residues long. CDR1 and CDR2 (germline): MNHNY, SVGAGI (reference sequence). The CDR3 spells CASSYDRHYEQHF. CDR3 bases: TGTGCCAGTAGTTACGACAGACATTACGAGCAGCACTTC.

This clonotype was counted at least ten times. This chain links TRBV12-3 or TRBV12-4 with TRBJ2-2; TRBD1 is a possible D gene (5 bases). V gave up 6 bases and J gave up 5 bases, with 16 bases separating them. The CDR3 extends over 15 amino acids. CDR3 sequence (DNA): TGTGCCAGCAGCCTTCCCACGTCAGGGACCGGGGAGCTGTTTTTT. The encoded protein is CASSLPTSGTGELFF.

The CDR3 nucleotides read TGCGCCAGCAGCTTGGGTGAAGGGGGCAGTGGAAACACCATATATTTT. Encoded protein: CASSLGEGGSGNTIYF. The chain has TRBV5-1 and TRBJ1-3, with 7 bases aligning to TRBD1. The length of the CDR3 is 16 residues. Losses at the gene ends were 0 bases for V and 3 bases for J; bases not matched to a gene: 6. The germline V gene has CDR1 SGHRS and CDR2 YFSETQ.

Notes on this clonotype: At one end, the junction sequence differs from germline, possibly due to a read error. This rearrangement joins TRBV4-2 to TRBJ1-5, with no clear D. CDR1 is LGHNA, CDR2 YNFKEQ, per germline. The CDR3 sequence is 15 residues long. This chain's CDR3 is CASIQEMNSNQPQHF. The DNA of the CDR3 is TGTGCTAGCATCCAAGAGATGAATAGCAATCAGCCCCAGCATTTT.

The chain combines TRBV11-2 with TRBJ2-5, with 14 bases matching TRBD2. The CDR3 length is 17 residues. Germline lookup yields CDR1 SGHAT and CDR2 FQNNGV. With 5 bases clipped from V and 5 bases from J, the junction kept 10 bases outside the gene matches. The CDR3 reads CASSGGTSGSPSETQYF. The DNA for the CDR3 is TGTGCCAGCAGCGGGGGGACTAGCGGGAGTCCATCCGAGACCCAGTACTTC.

This CDR3 is CSVRSERGYTF. The CDR3 bases are TGCAGCGTTCGGAGCGAAAGAGGCTACACCTTC. This sequence joins TRBV29-1 and TRBJ1-2; no definite D call. Germline loops: CDR1 SQVTM, CDR2 ANQGSEA. V shed 5 bases and J shed 8 bases, with 12 bases lying between them. CDR3 size: 11 residues.

Notes on this clonotype: An end of the junction does not agree with germline; a read error may underlie this. J is TRBJ2-7 and V is TRBV29-1; TRBD1 agrees at 8 bases. Per the germline V gene, CDR1 is SQVTM and CDR2 is ANQGSEA. The CDR3 runs to 13 residues. The chain's CDR3 is CSGLTGDRYGQYF. Written as DNA, the CDR3 is TGCAGCGGCCTGACAGGGGATCGGTACGGGCAGTACTTC.

As concerns this clonotype: A much larger clone lies a single base off, so this may be a read error. The chain links TRBV4-1 to TRBJ1-2; D call uncertain. Germline V CDR1 and CDR2: MGHRA, YSYEKL. The CDR3 has 14 amino acids. The CDR3 DNA follows: TGCGCCAGCAGCCAAGATATGGGGAACTATGACTACACCTTC. Protein product: CASSQDMGNYDYTF.

A few counts support this clonotype. The chain carries TRBV12-3 or TRBV12-4 and TRBJ1-1; the D is unclear. Trimming cost V 1 base and J 1 base, with 4 bases left between them. The CDR3 loop spans 13 amino acids. CDR3 nucleotides: TGTGCCAGCAGTTTAGGGTCGAACACTGAAGCTTTCTTT. It codes for CASSLGSNTEAFF.

In regard to this clonotype: Just one base apart from a much larger clone, this may be a read error. The chain recombines TRBV5-6 with TRBJ2-5; tentatively, D is TRBD1 (6 bases). Trimming took 4 bases from V and 5 from J, leaving 18 bases between them. Germline loops: CDR1 SGHDT, CDR2 YYEEEE. The CDR3 runs 15 residues. The CDR3, as DNA: TGTGCCAGCAGCACCATGCAGGGGAACGGGGAGACCCAGTACTTC. It encodes CASSTMQGNGETQYF. The whole variable domain, remainder taken from reference TRBV5-6 and TRBJ2-5, is DAGVTQSPTHLIKTRGQQVTLRCSPKSGHDTVSWYQQALGQGPQFIFQYYEEEERQRGNFPDRFSGHQFPNYSSELNVNALLLGDSALYLCASSTMQGNGETQYFGPGTRLLVL.

This clonotype was counted many times. The chain couples TRBV29-1 to TRBJ2-1, with D perhaps TRBD1 (6 bases). CDR1 SQVTM and CDR2 ANQGSEA come from the germline V gene. The length of the CDR3 is 13 residues. Trimming took off 8 bases at V and 0 bases at J, with 11 bases between the two ends. CDR3 nucleotide sequence: TGCAGCCATGAAGGGGGCTCCTACAATGAGCAGTTCTTC. This codes for CSHEGGSYNEQFF.

The rearrangement joins TRBV30 to TRBJ2-1, with TRBD2 identical over 7 bases. V lost 1 base, J lost 4 bases, and 4 bases stayed unmatched. Germline V gene sequence: CDR1 GTSNPN, CDR2 SVGIG (reference sequence). This CDR3 is built from 14 residues. CDR3 region: CAWSGAGRYNEQFF. The CDR3 coding sequence is TGTGCCTGGAGTGGAGCGGGAAGATACAATGAGCAGTTCTTC.

With respect to this clonotype: At one end the junction does not follow the germline gene, possibly because of a read error. This chain links TRBV6-2 or TRBV6-3 with TRBJ2-5; 11 bases align to TRBD2. The CDR3 length is 17 residues. Germline assignment: CDR1 MNHEY and CDR2 SVGEGT. CDR3: CASNPGGLAAMLETQHF. In DNA form, the CDR3 reads TGTGCCAGCAACCCAGGGGGACTAGCGGCAATGTTGGAGACCCAGCACTTC.

Note on this clonotype: One junction end does not reproduce the germline sequence, and a read error may be involved. This chain uses TRBV6-5 with TRBJ2-5; 10 bases are a match to TRBD1. There are 19 residues in the CDR3. The germline gives CDR1 MNHEY, CDR2 SVGAGI. The CDR3 is CASSYSWVGQGLNQETKYF. DNA of the CDR3: TGTGCCAGCAGTTACTCGTGGGTGGGACAGGGGTTAAACCAAGAGACCAAGTACTTC.

Concerning this clonotype itself: A single base separates this from a much larger clone, so it may be a read error. J is TRBJ2-7 and V is TRBV10-2; D gene unclear. This CDR3 region has 13 residues. The germline gives CDR1 WSHSY, CDR2 SAAADI. CDR3 residues: CDSSESVKAQQYF. CDR3 nucleotides: TGCGACAGCAGTGAGTCTGTGAAGGCTCAGCAGTACTTC.

With respect to this clonotype: A much more abundant neighbour one base away suggests this may be a read error. The chain combines TRBV4-1 with TRBJ2-1, with D perhaps assigned TRBD1 or TRBD2 (5 bases each). CDR1 is MGHRA, CDR2 YSYEKL, per germline. Trimming took 3 bases from V and 8 from J, leaving 20 bases between them. The length of the CDR3 is 16 residues. This CDR3 is CASSHQARVGADEQFF. CDR3 nucleotide sequence: TGCGCCAGCAGCCACCAAGCGAGAGTCGGGGCCGATGAGCAGTTCTTC.

At least ten counts were recorded for this clonotype. J is TRBJ1-2 and V is TRBV6-1, with no clear D. V lost 8 bases to trimming and J lost 4 bases, with 14 bases between them. The CDR3 sequence is 13 residues long. The V gene's germline CDR1 is MNHNS and CDR2 SASEGT. The CDR3 DNA follows: TGTGCCAGCGGGGTAAGGGCTGCCTATGGCTACACCTTC. Its translation is CASGVRAAYGYTF.

This clonotype was observed many times. The chain is built from TRBV12-3 or TRBV12-4 and TRBJ2-1, with 8 nucleotides matching TRBD2. The CDR3 length is 15 residues. V shed 2 bases, J shed 4 bases, and the junction held 4 bases outside the gene matches. The DNA for the CDR3 is TGTGCCAGCAGTTTAAGGCTAGCGGGTTACAATGAGCAGTTCTTC. Protein sequence: CASSLRLAGYNEQFF.

The rearrangement links TRBV25-1 to TRBJ1-1; D might be TRBD1 (6 bases). Trimming took off 4 bases at V and 6 bases at J, with 15 bases between the two ends. Germline V gene lookup returns CDR1 MGHDK and CDR2 SYGVNS. The CDR3 is 14 residues long. The CDR3 protein is CASSGAGAWAEAFF. The CDR3 DNA follows: TGTGCCAGCAGTGGGGCAGGGGCATGGGCTGAAGCTTTCTTT.

This chain connects TRBV6-1 to TRBJ1-6; no reliable D call. Trimming stripped 3 bases from V and 11 bases from J, with 20 bases between. Germline CDR1 and CDR2: MNHNS and SASEGT. The CDR3 is 16 amino acids. This CDR3 is CASSDLWTDNDPPLHF. CDR3 sequence (DNA): TGTGCCAGCAGTGACTTATGGACGGATAACGATCCACCCCTCCACTTT.

In regard to this clonotype: One base away lies a much larger clone, so this may be a sequencing read error. In this CDR3 the conserved last residue, phenylalanine or tryptophan, is missing, so a read error is likely. The chain joins TRBV6-2 or TRBV6-3 to TRBJ2-1; no firm D call. Per germline, CDR1 MNHEY and CDR2 SVGEGT. V shed 4 bases and J shed 7 bases, with 11 bases lying between them. The CDR3 contains 13 residues. Here the CDR3 DNA reads TGTGCCAGCAGTTGGGCCCGTTGGAATGAGCAGTTCTCC. It yields the protein CASSWARWNEQFS.

Worth noting for this clonotype: Relative to the germline gene, one junction end is altered; a read error may explain this. The chain uses TRBV11-2 and TRBJ2-3; perhaps TRBD1 as D (5 bases). CDR1 is SGHAT, CDR2 FQNNGV, per germline. There are 15 residues in the CDR3. The CDR3 region is CASSFGSRGTDTQYF. The CDR3 DNA reads as TGTGCCAGCAGCTTTGGGTCAAGGGGCACCGATACGCAGTATTTT.